What follows are 12 T cell receptor beta chains derived from one specimen sequenced in a study of CD8 T cells in Susac syndrome. The RNA, about 0.45 to 1 ug, was put through reverse transcription using random hexamers. TCRdb processed the immunoSEQ multiplex PCR reads anew with MiXCR; each CDR3 protein has one entry. This table has roughly 75,000 distinct CDR3 sequences, roughly 93% appearing once. The specimen sequenced was CD4+ T cells from PBMCs. These TCRs come from a human donor with Susac syndrome.

The chain links TRBV6-5 to TRBJ2-1; 8 positions agree with TRBD2. This CDR3 is 15 amino acids long. The germline V gene has CDR1 MNHEY and CDR2 SVGAGI. Trimming removed 2 bases from V and 4 bases from J; junction bases left unmatched: 4. CDR3 region: CASSYGRGGYNEQFF. The CDR3, as DNA: TGTGCCAGCAGTTACGGGCGCGGGGGGTACAATGAGCAGTTCTTC.

The chain has TRBV7-9 and TRBJ2-1; TRBD1 aligns across 8 bases. Germline loops: CDR1 SEHNR, CDR2 FQNEAQ (reference sequence). This CDR3 region has 13 residues. The V gene end was trimmed by 4 bases and the J gene end by 4 bases; junction bases not matched to a gene: 0. CDR3 nucleotides: TGTGCCAGCAGCTGGGACAGGTACAATGAGCAGTTCTTC. Encoded protein: CASSWDRYNEQFF.

The chain combines TRBV9 with TRBJ1-1; D not resolved. With 0 bases removed from V and 0 bases from J, the gap between germline ends came to 3 bases. The germline CDR1 and CDR2 sequences are SGDLS and YYNGEE. This CDR3 region has 13 residues. Here the CDR3 DNA reads TGTGCCAGCAGCGTAGAAATGAACACTGAAGCTTTCTTT. Its protein product is CASSVEMNTEAFF.

The chain carries TRBV12-3 or TRBV12-4 and TRBJ1-5; 9 positions match TRBD1. V gave up 4 bases and J gave up 5 bases; unmatched junction bases: 6. CDR3 length: 15 residues. CDR3 amino acids: CASSYRDRAHQPQHF. DNA for the CDR3: TGTGCCAGCAGTTACCGGGACAGGGCACATCAGCCCCAGCATTTT.

The CDR3 here is CASSILDRGQETQYF. CDR3 bases: TGTGCCAGTAGTATCCTGGACAGGGGGCAAGAGACCCAGTACTTC. The chain combines TRBV19 with TRBJ2-5; TRBD1 matches 10 bases. This CDR3 comprises 15 residues. Germline V gives CDR1 LNHDA, CDR2 SQIVND (reference sequence). V lost 3 bases to trimming and J lost 2 bases; unmatched junction nucleotides: 3.

This clonotype was observed once. This chain links TRBV9 with TRBJ2-3, with D unresolved. CDR1 and CDR2 (germline): SGDLS, YYNGEE. The CDR3 length is 16 residues. V was trimmed by 1 base and J by 1 base, leaving 13 bases between them. The DNA of the CDR3 is TGTGCCAGCAGCGTACAAGCCTCCCCCGGCACAGATACGCAGTATTTT. Protein product: CASSVQASPGTDTQYF.

The chain joins TRBV13 to TRBJ2-7; D perhaps matches TRBD1 (6 bases). CDR3 size: 15 residues. V was cut by 3 bases and J by 3 bases, with 15 bases left in between. CDR1 and CDR2 from the germline V gene are PRHDT and FYEKMQ (reference sequence). The DNA for the CDR3 is TGTGCCAGCAGCTTTTACAGGGCGCAGGTCTACGAGCAGTACTTC. The encoded protein is CASSFYRAQVYEQYF. Together with reference TRBV13 and TRBJ2-7, the CDR3 gives the full variable domain: AAGVIQSPRHLIKEKRETATLKCYPIPRHDTVYWYQQGPGQDPQFLISFYEKMQSDKGSIPDRFSAQQFSDYHSELNMSSLELGDSALYFCASSFYRAQVYEQYFGPGTRLTVT.

The V gene is TRBV18, the J gene TRBJ2-1; TRBD1 matches at 8 bases. The V gene's germline CDR1 is KGHSH and CDR2 LQKENI. J lost 9 bases, V lost 6 bases, and 7 bases had no gene match. This CDR3 spans 13 amino acids. The CDR3 region is CASSTGVASEQFF. For the CDR3, the DNA is TGTGCCAGCTCGACAGGGGTTGCGAGTGAGCAGTTCTTC.

V gene TRBV18 combines with J gene TRBJ2-5, with D possibly called TRBD1 or TRBD2 (5 bases each). The CDR3 has 15 amino acids. V gave up 3 bases and J gave up 3 bases, with 14 bases separating them. CDR1 and CDR2 from the germline V gene are KGHSH and LQKENI. The CDR3 bases are TGTGCCAGCTCACCGCCCGGGACGACCGAAGAGACCCAGTACTTC. Encoded protein: CASSPPGTTEETQYF.

V gene TRBV2 combines with J gene TRBJ2-3; no reliable D call. The CDR3 is made up of 12 amino acids. V lost 3 bases to trimming and J lost 3 bases, with 4 bases between them. CDR1 is SNHLY, CDR2 FYNNEI, per germline. This chain's CDR3 is CASSDQTDTQYF. CDR3 sequence (DNA): TGTGCCAGCAGTGACCAGACAGATACGCAGTATTTT. Full variable domain (remainder filled in from reference TRBV2 and TRBJ2-3): EPEVTQTPSHQVTQMGQEVILRCVPISNHLYFYWYRQILGQKVEFLVSFYNNEISEKSEIFDDQFSVERPDGSNFTLKIRSTKLEDSAMYFCASSDQTDTQYFGPGTRLTVL.

CDR3 in amino acids: CASMTQSSGANVLTF. DNA of the CDR3: TGTGCCAGCATGACTCAAAGCTCTGGGGCCAACGTCCTGACTTTC. This rearrangement joins TRBV27 to TRBJ2-6, with D uncertain. CDR3 size: 15 residues. Germline assignment: CDR1 MNHEY and CDR2 SMNVEV (reference sequence). V was pared by 7 bases and J by 0 bases, with 10 bases between.

The rearrangement joins TRBV6-6 to TRBJ1-5; possible D gene TRBD1, 5 bases. V was trimmed by 2 bases and J by 4 bases, leaving 6 bases between them. Germline assignment: CDR1 MNHNY and CDR2 SVGAGI (reference sequence). The CDR3 loop spans 13 amino acids. The CDR3 DNA reads as TGTGCCAGCAGTTACGGGGCGAATCAGCCCCAGCATTTT. It is translated as CASSYGANQPQHF.